This passage covers 5 T cell receptor beta chains from one sample sequenced in a study of T cells in Graves' hyperthyroidism and ophthalmopathy. Amplified TCR beta CDR3 regions derived from RNA transcripts. The HTBI primer set drove a first-round RT-PCR of the TCR CDR3. From the multiplex PCR reads, TCRdb called clonotypes with MiXCR, one entry per CDR3 protein. The data hold about 59,000 distinct CDR3 sequences, with 53% observed a single time. Sequenced material: blood. The source of these receptors is a woman aged 55-70 years with Graves' ophthalmopathy.

This clonotype was found many times. V and J are TRBV12-3 or TRBV12-4 and TRBJ1-2; TRBD1 aligns across 7 bases. Unmatched junction bases numbered 13, after V lost 6 bases and J lost 6 bases. The CDR3 contains 15 residues. The CDR3 reads CASSPRQGGGDGYTF. DNA for the CDR3: TGTGCCAGCAGCCCCCGACAGGGAGGGGGGGATGGCTACACCTTC.

This clonotype has at least ten counts. V and J are TRBV29-1 and TRBJ2-1; tentative D call: TRBD2 (5 bases). Germline-derived CDR1 and CDR2 are SQVTM and ANQGSEA. The CDR3 contains 14 residues. Trimming cost V 7 bases and J 4 bases, with 17 bases left between them. For the CDR3, the DNA is TGCAGCGCTCCCGAAAGCGGATCGTACAATGAGCAGTTCTTC. Its protein product is CSAPESGSYNEQFF.

The chain couples TRBV29-1 to TRBJ2-2, with D possibly TRBD1 on 5 matching bases. CDR1 and CDR2 from the germline V gene are SQVTM and ANQGSEA. The CDR3 contains 11 residues. Trimming took 7 bases from V and 6 from J, leaving 9 bases between them. As DNA, the CDR3 is TGCAGCGCCCAGGGATCCGGGGAGCTGTTTTTT. Its protein product is CSAQGSGELFF.

V usage is TRBV7-2 and J usage is TRBJ2-1; 7 nucleotides line up with TRBD2. V was pared by 4 bases and J by 0 bases, with 6 bases of the junction left unmatched. This CDR3 has 16 amino acids. Looked up from germline, CDR1 is SGHTA and CDR2 is FQGNSA. CDR3 protein: CASSSTSAVSYNEQFF. The DNA for the CDR3 is TGTGCCAGCAGCTCTACTAGCGCCGTCTCCTACAATGAGCAGTTCTTC.

Comment on this clonotype: The junction does not match germline at one end; this may be a read error. The J gene is TRBJ1-2, the V gene TRBV5-1, with 7 bases lining up with TRBD1. The length of the CDR3 is 14 residues. Looked up from germline, CDR1 is SGHRS and CDR2 is YFSETQ. CDR3 coding DNA: TGTGCCAGCAGCTCCGACAGGGAGGCCTATGGCTACACCTTC. Encoded protein: CASSSDREAYGYTF. Combining the CDR3 with reference TRBV5-1 and TRBJ1-2 gives the whole variable domain KAGVTQTPRYLIKTRGQQVTLSCSPISGHRSVSWYQQTPGQGLQFLFEYFSETQRNKGNFPGRFSGRQFSNSRSEMNVSTLELGDSALYLCASSSDREAYGYTFGSGTRLTVV.